A selection of T cell receptor beta chains follows, all from one sample in a study of blood T cell repertoires in COVID-19. Data came from immunoSEQ multiplex PCR; TCRdb stores just in-frame clones and leaves some out. Altogether about 440,000 clones are present, around 89% being singletons, with the ten largest covering around 13%. The sample comprised peripheral blood. These receptors were taken from a woman aged 45 to 65 with COVID-19, enrolled during active disease. Each CDR3 is given with its conserved first and last residue. D genes are given only for firm matches.

j_call cdr3_length d_call v_call cdr3_aa
TRBJ1-5 12 . TRBV10-2 CARDISNQPQHF
TRBJ1-3 15 . TRBV4-1 CASSLGASSGNTIYF
TRBJ2-1 18 TRBD1 TRBV3-1/TRBV3-2 CASSQDTTGTGGINEQFF
TRBJ1-2 14 TRBD1 TRBV5-6 CASSFGQGVGGYTF
TRBJ1-1 13 . TRBV15 CATSVRGGTEAFF
TRBJ1-4 15 . TRBV15 CATSSLTTREEKLFF
TRBJ1-1 17 . TRBV7-2 CASRELGGSSWNTEAFF
TRBJ1-6 14 . TRBV9 CASASGQTNSPLHF
TRBJ2-1 13 . TRBV24-1 CATSRDSYNEQFF
TRBJ1-3 17 . TRBV2 CASRAGGGSRDGNTIYF
TRBJ2-7 15 . TRBV30 CAWVPFGRGSYEQYF
TRBJ2-3 15 TRBD1 TRBV7-9 CASSLGTDTPGAQYF
TRBJ1-2 17 . TRBV9 CASSVARAQGLNDGYTF
TRBJ1-1 13 TRBD1 TRBV28 CASTQQGVTEAFF
TRBJ1-6 16 TRBD1 TRBV5-1 CASSLDSQGANSPLHF
TRBJ1-5 15 . TRBV6-5 CATLVRDMDNQPQHF
TRBJ2-2 16 . TRBV14 CASSPPTGHFTGELFF
TRBJ2-3 15 TRBD1 TRBV28 CASSSGTGRADTQYF
TRBJ2-2 14 . TRBV3-1/TRBV3-2 CASSLTRLGGELFF
TRBJ2-2 15 TRBD2 TRBV6-2/TRBV6-3 CASSSWTSATGELFF
TRBJ1-4 15 TRBD1 TRBV24-1 CATSDRGQGNEKLFF
TRBJ1-5 15 TRBD1 TRBV7-9 CASSFSGGSNQPQHF
TRBJ1-1 15 TRBD1 TRBV19 CASLPGQGAGTEAFF
TRBJ2-7 13 . TRBV12-3/TRBV12-4 CASSSEGSYEQYF
TRBJ1-1 11 . TRBV12-3/TRBV12-4 CASSLASAAFF